This T cell receptor beta chain was sequenced for a study of cytomegalovirus exposure and HLA in healthy donors. Overall study results and limits: Reportedly, a later analysis found an Asian-associated ancestry cluster had fewer N-insertions than the roughly 700-donor mean.

This CDR3 has 13 amino acids. Germline trimming cut 4 bases from V and 5 bases from J; bases unmatched to any gene: 4. The germline V gene encodes CDR1 SQVTM and CDR2 ANQGSEA. Primers for the PCR totalled 60 Vbeta and 13 Jbeta. Generated by immunoSEQ multiplex PCR, the TCRdb table keeps only in-frame clones and is missing some. Of roughly 170,000 clones listed, more than 65% are singletons. This clone was seen only once. What it binds is not known. The J gene is TRBJ2-1, the V gene TRBV29-1; 8 bases line up with TRBD2. The clonotype was recovered from a girl aged 2 to 9 in good health and CMV-seropositive. Source material: PBMCs. The CDR3 nucleotides are TGCAGCGTTGCGCGGGGGGATCACAATGAGCAGTTCTTC. Amino acids: CSVARGDHNEQFF.